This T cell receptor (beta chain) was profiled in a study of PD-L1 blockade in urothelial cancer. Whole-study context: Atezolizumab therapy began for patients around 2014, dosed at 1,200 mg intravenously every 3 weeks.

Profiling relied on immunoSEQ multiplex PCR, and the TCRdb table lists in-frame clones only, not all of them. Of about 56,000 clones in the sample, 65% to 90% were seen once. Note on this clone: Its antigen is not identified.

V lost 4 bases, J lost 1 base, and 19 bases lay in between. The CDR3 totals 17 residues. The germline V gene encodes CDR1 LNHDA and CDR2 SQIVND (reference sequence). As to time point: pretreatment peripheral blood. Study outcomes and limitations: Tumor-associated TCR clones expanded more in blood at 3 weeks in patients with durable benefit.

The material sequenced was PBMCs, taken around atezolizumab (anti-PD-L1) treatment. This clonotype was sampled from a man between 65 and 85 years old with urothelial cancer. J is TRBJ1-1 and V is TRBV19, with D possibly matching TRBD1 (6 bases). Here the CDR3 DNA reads TGTGCCAGTAGTAGGACCACGGGACAAGCCACGAACACTGAAGCTTTCTTT. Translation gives CASSRTTGQATNTEAFF.